The clone carrying this T cell receptor (beta chain) showed up many times. Volunteers attending a blood bank in Maryland, USA, served as healthy controls. The unsorted libraries originated from 2 million PBMCs that had been stored at -80 C. There are 16 residues in the CDR3. V shed 8 bases and J shed 1 base, with 20 bases lying between them. Looked up from germline, CDR1 is MDHEN and CDR2 is SYDVKM. The data originate from a study of neurological immune-mediated disorders. It was by 5'RACE with 10-nucleotide random UMIs that the cDNA was made. TCRdb reprocessed the 5' RACE reads via MiXCR and lists one record per CDR3 protein. The sample includes 50,000 or so distinct CDR3 sequences, 11% of them seen just once.

Source material: PBMCs. The chain carries TRBV28 and TRBJ1-1, with a tentative D call TRBD1 (6 bases). This TCR was recovered from a man between 60 and 75 years old in good health. DNA for the CDR3: TGTGCCAGCCCCTCATCAACGCGGGGGGCGAACACTGAAGCTTTCTTT. Translated: CASPSSTRGANTEAFF.